This TCR beta chain comes out of a study of metastatic and nonmetastatic thyroid tumors. Study details: Patients with malignant and benign thyroid disease provided blood and tumor or nodule tissue, whose repertoires were compared.

Prior to thyroid surgery, none of the patients had received any treatment. V lost 3 bases and J 0 bases, leaving 12 bases between the germline ends. Germline V gene data show CDR1 as LNHDA and CDR2 as SQIVND (reference sequence). This CDR3 comprises 17 residues. Study findings and constraints: Malignant tumors reportedly showed significantly higher TCR beta diversity than benign nodules in both blood and tumor.

This clone has ten or more counts. The antigen remains unidentified. Study processing details: To classify distant metastasis in papillary thyroid cancer, a model was built from CDR3 differences across clinicopathological groups. TCRdb reprocessed the PCR reads using MiXCR. For this entry, the V and J calls and clone size follow TCRdb and not the study's own pipeline. The sample has 75,000 to 95,000 clones, roughly 13% seen once. The rearrangement uses TRBV19 and TRBJ2-6, with D hard to call. Sequencing was carried out using blood. This TCR came from a female donor with papillary thyroid cancer or a benign thyroid nodule (not recorded which). Some clones in this sample may be carry-over from other donors' samples. CDR3 amino acids: CASSIGRINSGANVLTF. The CDR3, as DNA: TGTGCCAGTAGTATCGGGCGAATAAACTCTGGGGCCAACGTCCTGACTTTC.